This TCR beta chain was sequenced in a study of T cells in Graves' hyperthyroidism and ophthalmopathy. Study at large: Any treatment followed the collection of peripheral blood at initial diagnosis.

If no ophthalmopathy progression occurred within 18 months, Graves' hyperthyroidism was stable. Diagnosis relied on clinical symptoms, serum thyroxine and TRAb, thyroid ultrasound and orbital computed tomography. Isolation of PBMCs was performed on about 10 ml fresh peripheral blood. Amplification targeted TCR beta CDR3 regions from RNA transcripts. When the TCR CDR3 underwent first-round RT-PCR, the HTBI primer set was used. TCRdb reanalysed the multiplex PCR reads using MiXCR and keeps one entry per CDR3 protein. The profile shows 500,000 to 700,000 distinct CDR3 sequences, 16% of them singletons. CDR3 length: 16 residues. CDR1 DFQATT and CDR2 SNEGSKA come from the germline V gene (reference sequence). V lost 5 bases to trimming and J lost 4 bases; unmatched junction nucleotides: 7.

Sequenced: blood. The V gene is TRBV20-1, the J gene TRBJ2-1; 14 bases line up with TRBD2. The clonotype comes from a woman younger than 30 with Graves' hyperthyroidism. CDR3 in amino acids: CSASRLAGGLYNEQFF. The CDR3 nucleotides read TGCAGTGCTTCTCGACTAGCGGGAGGGCTTTACAATGAGCAGTTCTTC.